This T cell receptor (beta chain) is from a study of blood T cell repertoires in COVID-19. Authors' methods: It was from reference gene primer amplification that nucleated cell counts were estimated. The table came from immunoSEQ multiplex PCR; TCRdb's copy has only in-frame clones and leaves some out. V and J calls and clone size are as listed in that table; D and trimming were resolved from the DNA. The sample lists 39,000 or so clones, about 82% occurring once. The source material was peripheral blood. This clonotype was obtained from a man between 60 and 75 years old in a cohort sampled during active COVID-19.

The CDR3 DNA follows: TGTGCCAGCAGCCAGGCAGGGGGGAACACCGGGGAGCTGTTTTTT. It translates to CASSQAGGNTGELFF. The chain uses TRBV3-1 (or the pseudogene TRBV3-2) and TRBJ2-2, with 7 nucleotides matching TRBD1. Germline CDR1 is LGHDT and CDR2 is YNNKEL (reference sequence). This CDR3 is 15 amino acids long. With 3 bases clipped from V and 1 base from J, the junction kept 2 bases outside the gene matches.